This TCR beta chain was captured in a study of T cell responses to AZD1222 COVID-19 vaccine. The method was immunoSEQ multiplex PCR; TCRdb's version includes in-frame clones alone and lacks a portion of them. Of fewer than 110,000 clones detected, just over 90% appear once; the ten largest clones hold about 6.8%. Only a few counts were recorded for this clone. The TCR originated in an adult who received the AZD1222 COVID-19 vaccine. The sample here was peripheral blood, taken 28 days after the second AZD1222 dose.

DNA of the CDR3: TGTGCCACAAAGGGACACCCCTCCGGGCAGCCCCAGCATTTT. Protein: CATKGHPSGQPQHF. The chain has TRBV19 and TRBJ1-5; a weak D match, TRBD1 (6 bases). The CDR3 is made up of 14 amino acids. Trimming shortened V by 10 bases and J by 7 bases, and 20 bases separated the two germline ends. The germline V gene has CDR1 LNHDA and CDR2 SQIVND (reference sequence). The complete variable domain, with remaining parts taken from reference TRBV19 and TRBJ1-5, reads DGGITQSPKYLFRKEGQNVTLSCEQNLNHDAMYWYRQDPGQGLRLIYYSQIVNDFQKGDIAEGYSVSREKKESFPLTVTSAQKNPTAFYLCATKGHPSGQPQHFGDGTRLSIL.